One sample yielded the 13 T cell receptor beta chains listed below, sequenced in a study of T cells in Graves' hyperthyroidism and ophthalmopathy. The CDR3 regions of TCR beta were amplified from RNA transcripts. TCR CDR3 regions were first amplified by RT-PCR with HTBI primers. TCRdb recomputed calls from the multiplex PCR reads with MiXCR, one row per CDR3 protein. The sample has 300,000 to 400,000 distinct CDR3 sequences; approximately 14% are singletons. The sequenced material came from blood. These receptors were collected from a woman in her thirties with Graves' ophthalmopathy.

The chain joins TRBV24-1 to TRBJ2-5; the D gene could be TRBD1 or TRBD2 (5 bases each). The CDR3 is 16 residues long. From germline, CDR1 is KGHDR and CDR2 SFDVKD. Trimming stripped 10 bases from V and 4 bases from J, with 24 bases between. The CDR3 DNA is TGTGCCACGCTATCCGGGACCGGCTGGAGCGGAGAGACCCAGTACTTC. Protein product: CATLSGTGWSGETQYF.

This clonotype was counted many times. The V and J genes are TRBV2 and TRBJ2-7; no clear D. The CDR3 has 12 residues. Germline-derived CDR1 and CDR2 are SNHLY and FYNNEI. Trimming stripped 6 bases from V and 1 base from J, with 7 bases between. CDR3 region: CASRGRSYEQYF. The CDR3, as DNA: TGTGCCAGCAGGGGCAGGTCCTACGAGCAGTACTTC.

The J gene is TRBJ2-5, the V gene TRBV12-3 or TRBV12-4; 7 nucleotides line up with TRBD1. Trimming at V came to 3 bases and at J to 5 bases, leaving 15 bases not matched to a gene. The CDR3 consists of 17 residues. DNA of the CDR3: TGTGCCAGCAGTTTGCCTGCGCATAGGGGGCGCAGGGAGACCCAGTACTTC. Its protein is CASSLPAHRGRRETQYF.

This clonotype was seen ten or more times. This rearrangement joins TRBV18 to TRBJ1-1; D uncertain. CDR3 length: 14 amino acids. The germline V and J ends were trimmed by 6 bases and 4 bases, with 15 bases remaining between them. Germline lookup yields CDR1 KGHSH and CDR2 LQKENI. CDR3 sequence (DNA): TGTGCCAGCTCCCTCGTTAGCTCTGGCACTGAAGCTTTCTTT. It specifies CASSLVSSGTEAFF.

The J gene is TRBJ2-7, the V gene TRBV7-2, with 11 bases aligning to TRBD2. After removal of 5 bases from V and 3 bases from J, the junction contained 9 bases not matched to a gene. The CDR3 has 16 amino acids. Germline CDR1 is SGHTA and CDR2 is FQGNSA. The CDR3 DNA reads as TGTGCCAGCAGCCCCCGGCCCGGGACTAGCGGCTACGAGCAGTACTTC. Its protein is CASSPRPGTSGYEQYF.

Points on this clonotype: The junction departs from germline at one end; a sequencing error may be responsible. The CDR3 DNA is TGTGCCCGGAGTGTAATGGCCTCTGGGGCCAACGTCCTGACTTTC. Amino acid sequence: CARSVMASGANVLTF. The V call is TRBV30, the J call TRBJ2-6; no definite D call. Germline CDR1 is GTSNPN and CDR2 is SVGIG (reference sequence). CDR3 length equals 15 residues.

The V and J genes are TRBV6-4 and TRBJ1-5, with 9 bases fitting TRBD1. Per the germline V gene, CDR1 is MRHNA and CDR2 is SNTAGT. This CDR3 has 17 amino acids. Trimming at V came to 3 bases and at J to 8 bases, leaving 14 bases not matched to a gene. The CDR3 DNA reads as TGTGCCAGCAGTGAAATAACAGGGGGCCGGACCGGGGAGCCCCAGCATTTT. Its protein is CASSEITGGRTGEPQHF.

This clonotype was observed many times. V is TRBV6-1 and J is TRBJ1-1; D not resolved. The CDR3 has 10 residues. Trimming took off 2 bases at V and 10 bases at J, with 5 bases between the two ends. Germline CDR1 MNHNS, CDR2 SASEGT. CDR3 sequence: CASSENRAFF. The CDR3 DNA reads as TGTGCCAGCAGTGAAAATCGAGCTTTCTTT.

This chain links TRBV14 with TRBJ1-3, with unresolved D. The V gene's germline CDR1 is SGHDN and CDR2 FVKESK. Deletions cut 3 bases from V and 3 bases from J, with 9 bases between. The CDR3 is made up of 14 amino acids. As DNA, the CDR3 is TGTGCCAGCAGCCACCCCTGGGTTGGAAACACCATATATTTT. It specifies CASSHPWVGNTIYF.

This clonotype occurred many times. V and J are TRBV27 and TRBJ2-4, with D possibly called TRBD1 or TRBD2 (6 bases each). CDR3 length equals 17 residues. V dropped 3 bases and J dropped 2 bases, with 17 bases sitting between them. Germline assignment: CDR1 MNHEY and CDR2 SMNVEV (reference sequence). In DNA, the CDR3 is TGTGCCAGCAGTTTGGCGGCGCTAGGGGGGTCCAAAAACATTCAGTACTTC. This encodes CASSLAALGGSKNIQYF.

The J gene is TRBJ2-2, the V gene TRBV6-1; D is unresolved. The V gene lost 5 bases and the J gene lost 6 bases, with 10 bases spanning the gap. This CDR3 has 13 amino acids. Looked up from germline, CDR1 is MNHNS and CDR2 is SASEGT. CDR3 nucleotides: TGTGCCAGCAGTTTTTATTTGTCCGGGGAGCTGTTTTTT. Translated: CASSFYLSGELFF.

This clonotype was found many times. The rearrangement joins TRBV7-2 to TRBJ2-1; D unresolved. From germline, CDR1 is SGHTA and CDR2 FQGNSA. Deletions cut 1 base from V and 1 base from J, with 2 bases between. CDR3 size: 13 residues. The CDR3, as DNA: TGTGCCAGCAGCTTAGTATCCTACAATGAGCAGTTCTTC. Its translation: CASSLVSYNEQFF.

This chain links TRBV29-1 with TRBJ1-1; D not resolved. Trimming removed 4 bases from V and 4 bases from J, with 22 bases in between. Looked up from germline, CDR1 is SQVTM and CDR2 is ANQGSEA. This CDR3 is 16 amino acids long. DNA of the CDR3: TGCAGCGTTGTACGCAGGCTATTTCCCTCCGGCACTGAAGCTTTCTTT. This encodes CSVVRRLFPSGTEAFF.